The sample holds one count of the clone carrying this T cell receptor (beta chain). The target antigen is unknown. Germline V CDR1 and CDR2: SGHAT, FQDESV (reference sequence). The CDR3 is 12 amino acids. Trimming stripped 5 bases from V and 6 bases from J, with 8 bases between. This sample was included in a study of OX40 agonist ivuxolimab in advanced cancers. Data came from immunoSEQ multiplex PCR; TCRdb stores just in-frame clones and leaves some out. The sample lists 70,000 to 95,000 clones; around nine tenths were seen once. Study observations and caveats: CD4+ and CD8+ blood T cells expanded clonally by week 6 at 0.1 to 3.0 mg/kg.

The TCR originated in an adult with an advanced solid tumor such as melanoma, head and neck, liver or kidney cancer. The sequencing used CD4+ or CD8+ T cells sorted from blood, collected in a trial of the OX40 agonist ivuxolimab. The chain joins TRBV11-1 to TRBJ2-1; TRBD1 might be the D (6 bases). CDR3 nucleotides: TGTGCCAGCAGCGCAGGGGCCAATGAGCAGTTCTTC. Translating gives CASSAGANEQFF.